What follows are 27 T cell receptor beta chains derived from one specimen sequenced in a study of OX40 agonist ivuxolimab in advanced cancers. Repertoires were generated with immunoSEQ multiplex PCR, while TCRdb's copy carries only in-frame clones and drops some. The sample includes about 95,000 clones, approximately 86% of them seen just once. The specimen was CD4+ or CD8+ T cells sorted from blood, collected in a trial of the OX40 agonist ivuxolimab. The receptor set was obtained from an adult with an advanced solid tumor such as melanoma, head and neck, liver or kidney cancer.

V and J are TRBV4-3 and TRBJ2-5; D possibly corresponds to TRBD1 (5 bases). The germline V gene encodes CDR1 LGHNA and CDR2 YSLEER. This CDR3 is 17 amino acids long. V dropped 2 bases and J dropped 0 bases, with 16 bases sitting between them. The CDR3 region has the DNA TGCGCCAGCAGCCAAAAAAAGGGTTCAGGGTACCAAGAGACCCAGTACTTC. It specifies CASSQKKGSGYQETQYF.

The chain joins TRBV5-1 to TRBJ2-2, with D perhaps matching TRBD1 or TRBD2 (5 bases each). Trimming cost V 8 bases and J 4 bases, with 15 bases left between them. The germline V gene has CDR1 SGHRS and CDR2 YFSETQ. This CDR3 is 14 amino acids long. CDR3 sequence: CASSRGIGTGELFF. CDR3 DNA: TGCGCCAGTTCACGGGGCATAGGCACCGGGGAGCTGTTTTTT.

The gene calls are TRBV5-4 and TRBJ2-7; possible D gene TRBD2, 6 bases. Trimming took 4 bases from V and 2 from J, leaving 10 bases between them. Germline CDR1 is SGHNT and CDR2 is YYREEE (reference sequence). The CDR3 is 13 amino acids. This CDR3 is CASSGGLTYEQYF. In nucleotides, the CDR3 is TGTGCCAGCAGCGGGGGACTCACCTACGAGCAGTACTTC.

The chain has TRBV2 and TRBJ1-5; D unclear. V lost 4 bases and J lost 4, with 23 bases in between. Germline V gives CDR1 SNHLY, CDR2 FYNNEI. The CDR3 consists of 18 residues. The DNA for the CDR3 is TGTGCCAGCAGTGGCATATTGTCAGCACGAAACCCTAATCAGCCCCAGCATTTT. Translated, it gives CASSGILSARNPNQPQHF.

The genes are TRBV4-3 and TRBJ1-2, with TRBD1 matching 10 bases. The CDR3 sequence is 14 residues long. CDR1 is LGHNA and CDR2 is YSLEER in the germline V gene. V dropped 0 bases and J dropped 9; count of bases not matched to a gene: 4. CDR3 DNA: TGCGCCAGCAGCCAAGAGGGGACAGGGGAAAGCTACACCTTC. This sequence encodes CASSQEGTGESYTF.

The chain is built from TRBV7-2 and TRBJ1-5, with no clear D. V lost 5 bases and J 2 bases, leaving 16 bases between the germline ends. There are 16 residues in the CDR3. CDR1 SGHTA and CDR2 FQGNSA come from the germline V gene. The CDR3 bases are TGTGCCAGCAGCCCCGGGGTAGCAATTGGCAATCAGCCCCAGCATTTT. Translation gives CASSPGVAIGNQPQHF.

The chain couples TRBV27 to TRBJ1-1; a possible D gene is TRBD1 (5 bases). Trimming cost V 1 base and J 0 bases, with 12 bases left between them. The CDR3 is made up of 16 amino acids. From germline, CDR1 is MNHEY and CDR2 SMNVEV (reference sequence). In DNA, the CDR3 is TGTGCCAGCAGTTTATTGGGATGGGACCTGAACACTGAAGCTTTCTTT. It is translated as CASSLLGWDLNTEAFF.

The J gene is TRBJ2-3, the V gene TRBV27, with D perhaps TRBD2 (6 bases). This CDR3 is 15 amino acids long. The germline gives CDR1 MNHEY, CDR2 SMNVEV (reference sequence). V lost 4 bases to trimming and J lost 2 bases, with 13 bases between them. The CDR3 DNA reads as TGTGCCAGCAGTTCGGGGAGGAGGCCCACAGATACGCAGTATTTT. Encoded protein: CASSSGRRPTDTQYF.

The V call is TRBV4-1, the J call TRBJ2-2; 8 positions match TRBD2. The trim removed 4 bases at V and 3 bases at J, leaving 22 bases unmatched. The CDR3 consists of 21 residues. The germline CDR1 and CDR2 sequences are MGHRA and YSYEKL. CDR3 loop: CASSPWNKQHRSGSDTGELFF. In nucleotides, the CDR3 is TGCGCCAGCAGCCCCTGGAACAAGCAGCACCGGAGCGGGAGCGACACCGGGGAGCTGTTTTTT.

The J gene is TRBJ2-3, the V gene TRBV4-1, with 7 bases fitting TRBD1. The trim removed 3 bases at V and 4 bases at J, leaving 7 bases unmatched. The CDR3 has 15 amino acids. In germline, CDR1 is MGHRA, CDR2 YSYEKL. The CDR3 DNA sequence: TGCGCCAGCAGCCAGGTAGACAGGGCCTCAGATACGCAGTATTTT. It translates to CASSQVDRASDTQYF.

The V gene is TRBV9, the J gene TRBJ2-1, with 7 nucleotides matching TRBD2. V shed 4 bases and J 8 bases; nucleotides not matched to a gene: 9. Germline V gene lookup returns CDR1 SGDLS and CDR2 YYNGEE. The CDR3 has 14 residues. The CDR3 coding sequence is TGTGCCAGCAGCTCTTGGGGGGGTCCTCATGAGCAGTTCTTC. Its translation is CASSSWGGPHEQFF.

The gene calls are TRBV7-9 and TRBJ2-2; possible D gene TRBD1, 6 bases. The V gene's germline CDR1 is SEHNR and CDR2 FQNEAQ (reference sequence). CDR3 length equals 16 residues. Trimming cost V 5 bases and J 1 base, with 14 bases left between them. CDR3 residues: CASSHLRGLNTGELFF. DNA for the CDR3: TGTGCCAGCAGCCACCTCAGGGGCCTGAACACCGGGGAGCTGTTTTTT.

This clone occurred a few times. The V gene is TRBV20-1, the J gene TRBJ1-2; D remains ambiguous. The CDR3 has 11 amino acids. The ends were cut back, 6 bases at V and 7 bases at J, with 12 bases in the middle. The V gene's germline CDR1 is DFQATT and CDR2 SNEGSKA (reference sequence). Written as DNA, the CDR3 is TGCAGTGCGGAGCGGGAGGGTGGCTACACCTTC. This codes for CSAEREGGYTF.

CDR3 protein: CASSVNGGEQYF. DNA for the CDR3: TGTGCCAGCAGCGTAAACGGTGGCGAGCAGTACTTC. The chain combines TRBV9 with TRBJ2-7; D ambiguous. There are 12 residues in the CDR3. The germline gives CDR1 SGDLS, CDR2 YYNGEE. Trimming shortened V by 1 base and J by 6 bases, and 8 bases separated the two germline ends. The full variable domain, completed using reference TRBV9 and TRBJ2-7, is DSGVTQTPKHLITATGQRVTLRCSPRSGDLSVYWYQQSLDQGLQFLIQYYNGEERAKGNILERFSAQQFPDLHSELNLSSLELGDSALYFCASSVNGGEQYFGPGTRLTVT.

The V call is TRBV25-1, the J call TRBJ1-5; the D gene is possibly TRBD1 (5 bases). This CDR3 region has 16 residues. Trimming left V 3 bases short and J 6 bases short, with 18 bases between. CDR1 and CDR2 (germline): MGHDK, SYGVNS. The CDR3, as DNA: TGTGCCAGCAGTGAGAGTATCGTCATCAGGGTTCAGCCCCAGCATTTT. Translating it yields CASSESIVIRVQPQHF.

The chain uses TRBV25-1 and TRBJ2-7; D unresolved. Germline lookup yields CDR1 MGHDK and CDR2 SYGVNS. The CDR3 length is 14 residues. Trimming took 4 bases from V and 0 from J, leaving 10 bases between them. The CDR3 loop reads CASSGYLPSYEQYF. In nucleotides, the CDR3 is TGTGCCAGCAGTGGTTATCTTCCCTCCTACGAGCAGTACTTC.

This clone was recorded a few times. The chain combines TRBV9 with TRBJ1-2; D call uncertain. V lost 0 bases to trimming and J lost 4 bases, with 7 bases between them. The CDR3 has 13 residues. Germline V lookup: CDR1 SGDLS, CDR2 YYNGEE. The CDR3 region has the DNA TGTGCCAGCAGCGTAGAGGGTAGCTATGGCTACACCTTC. This encodes CASSVEGSYGYTF.

The CDR3 loop is CASSRRSGAGEQYF. Here the CDR3 DNA reads TGTGCCAGCAGCCGTCGTTCTGGGGCGGGGGAGCAGTACTTC. The chain is built from TRBV7-6 and TRBJ2-7, with D possibly matching TRBD2 (6 bases). The germline V gene encodes CDR1 SGHVS and CDR2 FNYEAQ. V lost 5 bases to trimming and J lost 7 bases, with 18 bases between them. CDR3 length: 14 residues.

This clone was observed a handful of times. The CDR3: CASRGLGNNEQFF. CDR3 in DNA: TGTGCCAGCAGGGGACTGGGAAACAATGAGCAGTTCTTC. The rearrangement joins TRBV2 to TRBJ2-1; D perhaps matches TRBD2 (6 bases). In germline, CDR1 is SNHLY, CDR2 FYNNEI. V was cut by 6 bases and J by 5 bases, with 11 bases left in between. This CDR3 region has 13 residues.

The J gene is TRBJ2-7, the V gene TRBV6-5; D is ambiguous. V was shortened by 4 bases and J by 5 bases, with 9 bases between the two germline ends. CDR3 length equals 12 residues. CDR1 is MNHEY and CDR2 is SVGAGI in the germline V gene. The CDR3 DNA is TGTGCCAGCAGTTCTCGTTACGACGAGCAGTACTTC. Translated: CASSSRYDEQYF.

The table lists this clone with a count of one. The V and J genes are TRBV28 and TRBJ2-1; 9 nucleotides agree with TRBD2. The CDR3 has 18 residues. With V trimmed by 3 bases and J by 5 bases, 14 bases remained unmatched. Germline V CDR1 and CDR2: MDHEN, SYDVKM. The CDR3 loop reads CASSFPRSGRPRDNEQFF. CDR3 nucleotide sequence: TGTGCCAGCAGTTTTCCCCGCAGCGGGAGGCCTAGAGACAATGAGCAGTTCTTC.

This chain links TRBV21-1 with TRBJ2-4. TRBV21-1 is noted as a pseudogene. The CDR3 runs 18 residues. CDR3 coding DNA: TGTGCCAGCAGCATCGACCCAGGGCCGGGGAGAACCAAAAACATTCAGTACTTC. Its translation: CASSIDPGPGRTKNIQYF.

The chain employs TRBV28 and TRBJ2-6, with 8 positions matching TRBD1. Losses at the gene ends were 6 bases for V and 0 bases for J; bases not matched to a gene: 4. The CDR3 runs 16 residues. The germline V gene encodes CDR1 MDHEN and CDR2 SYDVKM. CDR3 loop: CASRRQGSSGANVLTF. In DNA form, the CDR3 reads TGTGCCAGCAGAAGACAGGGGAGCTCTGGGGCCAACGTCCTGACTTTC.

The chain employs TRBV9 and TRBJ2-1, with D perhaps TRBD2 (6 bases). Trimming cost V 3 bases and J 8 bases, with 12 bases left between them. Germline V lookup: CDR1 SGDLS, CDR2 YYNGEE. The CDR3 spans 13 residues. For the CDR3, the DNA is TGTGCCAGCAGCGCCTGGGGGGACTATGAGCAGTTCTTC. This encodes CASSAWGDYEQFF.

The chain carries TRBV5-6 and TRBJ2-1; 13 nucleotides align to TRBD2. V lost 4 bases and J lost 0; bases outside the gene matches: 4. The CDR3 contains 17 residues. Germline CDR1 is SGHDT and CDR2 is YYEEEE. The CDR3 DNA sequence: TGTGCCAGCAGCAAACTAGCGGGAGGGAGCTCCTACAATGAGCAGTTCTTC. This codes for CASSKLAGGSSYNEQFF.

J is TRBJ1-4 and V is TRBV5-1, with 10 nucleotides matching TRBD1. V lost 5 bases, J lost 8 bases, and 6 bases stayed unmatched. The germline CDR1 and CDR2 sequences are SGHRS and YFSETQ. This CDR3 has 14 amino acids. The CDR3 region has the DNA TGCGCCAGCAGACCCGGGACAGGGGACGAAAAACTGTTTTTT. Its translation: CASRPGTGDEKLFF.

This rearrangement joins TRBV7-9 to TRBJ2-5; 8 bases are a match to TRBD2. V lost 2 bases to trimming and J lost 9 bases; unmatched junction nucleotides: 5. The germline gives CDR1 SEHNR, CDR2 FQNEAQ (reference sequence). This CDR3 is 13 amino acids long. This CDR3 is CASSLKREPAQYF. CDR3 nucleotide sequence: TGTGCCAGCAGCTTAAAGCGGGAGCCGGCCCAGTACTTC.